The 4 T cell receptor beta chains below were found in one sample sequenced in a study of T cell changes during pregnancy in multiple sclerosis (dated 2019 in TCRdb). The library came from the immunoSEQ multiplex PCR assay. TCRdb holds this immuneACCESS table with in-frame rearrangements only. Some clones are missing; in checked studies, unresolved V genes explain under half, and the rest has no known cause. This sample lists under 95,000 clones; 75% to 95% were detected once. Around 0.45% of the sample comes from the top ten. This specimen was CD4+ T cells from peripheral blood mononuclear cells, taken before pregnancy. The receptors were sampled from a female donor with multiple sclerosis, enrolled in a pregnancy study.

The V call is TRBV5-6, the J call TRBJ1-5, with D hard to call. Germline CDR1 is SGHDT and CDR2 is YYEEEE. Deletions cut 1 base from V and 9 bases from J, with 11 bases between. This CDR3 has 13 amino acids. The CDR3 spells CASSLSGRGPQHF. The DNA of the CDR3 is TGTGCCAGCAGCTTGAGTGGGCGGGGGCCCCAGCATTTT.

This clone showed up just a few times. This chain connects TRBV2 to TRBJ1-1; TRBD1 aligns across 7 bases. The CDR3 has 15 residues. The germline gives CDR1 SNHLY, CDR2 FYNNEI. V dropped 7 bases and J dropped 1; count of bases not matched to a gene: 9. The CDR3 DNA reads TGTGCCAGCATCGGAGACAGGGTAGGGAACACTGAAGCTTTCTTT. Translating gives CASIGDRVGNTEAFF.

V and J are TRBV6-1 and TRBJ2-7; possible D gene TRBD1, 5 bases. The CDR3 runs 14 residues. Germline V CDR1 and CDR2: MNHNS, SASEGT. The V gene lost 7 bases and the J gene lost 0 bases, with 13 bases spanning the gap. CDR3 loop: CASNRDRSSYEQYF. DNA for the CDR3: TGTGCCAGCAATAGAGACAGAAGCTCCTACGAGCAGTACTTC.

The rearrangement links TRBV12-5 to TRBJ2-6; TRBD1 aligns across 10 bases. The CDR3 covers 20 residues. Germline V gene lookup returns CDR1 LGHNT and CDR2 FRNRAP. The ends lost 3 bases at V and 1 base at J; junction bases unmatched: 12. CDR3 region: CASGLRVLRDRGSGANVLTF. The CDR3 bases are TGTGCTAGTGGTTTAAGGGTCCTCCGGGACAGGGGATCTGGGGCCAACGTCCTGACTTTC. The full variable domain, completed using reference TRBV12-5 and TRBJ2-6, is DARVTQTPRHKVTEMGQEVTMRCQPILGHNTVFWYRQTMMQGLELLAYFRNRAPLDDSGMPKDRFSAEMPDATLATLKIQPSEPRDSAVYFCASGLRVLRDRGSGANVLTFGAGSRLTVL.